The 25 T cell receptor beta chains presented below share a single source sample, sequenced in a study of T cells in Graves' hyperthyroidism and ophthalmopathy. Amplification of TCR beta CDR3 regions used RNA as the template. The HTBI set primed first-round TCR CDR3 RT-PCR. MiXCR, run by TCRdb on the multiplex PCR reads, gives a single entry per CDR3 protein. The data contain roughly 700,000 distinct CDR3 sequences, under 45% of them seen just once; the ten biggest clones take up 30% to 40%. The material sequenced was blood. These receptors all come from a woman in her forties with Graves' hyperthyroidism.

This chain connects TRBV7-2 to TRBJ2-5, with 11 bases aligning to TRBD2. Losses at the gene ends were 5 bases for V and 5 bases for J; bases not matched to a gene: 13. The length of the CDR3 is 17 residues. Germline CDR1 is SGHTA and CDR2 is FQGNSA. The CDR3, as DNA: TGTGCCAGCAGCCATACGACTAGCGGGGTGTATATGGAGACCCAGTACTTC. Amino acid sequence: CASSHTTSGVYMETQYF.

The chain joins TRBV10-3 to TRBJ2-7; D perhaps matches TRBD1 (6 bases). Germline V CDR1 and CDR2: ENHRY, SYGVKD. Trimming shortened V by 7 bases and J by 9 bases, and 22 bases separated the two germline ends. The CDR3 runs to 14 residues. CDR3: CAITSGHLTDTQYF. The CDR3 coding sequence is TGTGCCATCACCTCGGGACACCTCACAGATACGCAGTACTTC.

The sample holds a few counts of this clonotype. One junction end does not reproduce the germline sequence, and a read error may be involved. This chain links TRBV5-1 with TRBJ2-2, with 7 bases aligning to TRBD1. CDR3 length: 13 amino acids. Germline lookup yields CDR1 SGHRS and CDR2 YFSETQ. The CDR3 DNA is TGTGCCAGCAGACAGGGAGTCACCGGGGAGCTGTTTTTT. Amino acid sequence: CASRQGVTGELFF.

This clonotype has ten or more counts. The chain has TRBV5-1 and TRBJ2-7; no definite D call. Trimming pared 0 bases from V and 3 bases from J, leaving 16 bases between. Looked up from germline, CDR1 is SGHRS and CDR2 is YFSETQ. CDR3 length equals 16 residues. CDR3 sequence (DNA): TGCGCCAGCAGCTTGGAGTTGATGGTGGGGAACTACGAGCAGTACTTC. Residues: CASSLELMVGNYEQYF. The variable domain in full, with the rest retrieved from reference TRBV5-1 and TRBJ2-7, is KAGVTQTPRYLIKTRGQQVTLSCSPISGHRSVSWYQQTPGQGLQFLFEYFSETQRNKGNFPGRFSGRQFSNSRSEMNVSTLELGDSALYLCASSLELMVGNYEQYFGPGTRLTVT.

Concerning this clonotype itself: A much larger clone differs from this one at a single base, so this may be a read error. This rearrangement joins TRBV19 to TRBJ1-5; 9 bases match TRBD1. From germline, CDR1 is LNHDA and CDR2 SQIVND (reference sequence). This CDR3 is 13 amino acids long. V shed 7 bases, J shed 6 bases, and the junction held 4 bases outside the gene matches. This CDR3 is CASKETGGQPQHF. DNA of the CDR3: TGTGCCAGTAAAGAGACAGGGGGTCAGCCCCAGCATTTT.

With respect to this clonotype: A much larger clone lies a single base off, so this may be a read error. The chain recombines TRBV7-2 with TRBJ1-6; tentative D call: TRBD1 (6 bases). Germline CDR1 is SGHTA and CDR2 is FQGNSA. The CDR3 runs to 15 residues. CDR3 region: CASSGGETHNPPLHF. The CDR3 DNA reads as TGTGCCAGCAGCGGGGGCGAGACCCATAATCCACCCCTCCACTTT.

On this clonotype: One end of the junction is discordant with germline, which a read error may explain. J is TRBJ1-2 and V is TRBV25-1; possibly TRBD1 for D (5 bases). The CDR3 has 15 amino acids. CDR1 is MGHDK, CDR2 SYGVNS, per germline. This chain's CDR3 is CASSGGTPASYGYTF. The CDR3, as DNA: TGCGCCAGCAGCGGCGGGACGCCTGCAAGCTATGGCTACACCTTC.

This clonotype was picked up a small number of times. This chain links TRBV6-5 with TRBJ1-2; unclear D gene. Germline values: CDR1 MNHEY, CDR2 SVGAGI. V lost 0 bases and J lost 4, with 9 bases in between. The CDR3 contains 14 residues. Here the CDR3 DNA reads TGTGCCAGCAGTTACTCGCGGGAAGGCTATGGCTACACCTTC. This gives the protein CASSYSREGYGYTF.

This clonotype has a handful of counts. The gene calls are TRBV12-5 and TRBJ1-1; 10 positions agree with TRBD1. The CDR3 length is 14 residues. The germline V gene has CDR1 LGHNT and CDR2 FRNRAP. J lost 1 base, V lost 7 bases, and 3 bases had no gene match. DNA of the CDR3: TGTGCTAGTGCCCGGGACAGGGGGAACACTGAAGCTTTCTTT. It is translated as CASARDRGNTEAFF.

This clonotype came up a few times. This sequence joins TRBV11-2 and TRBJ2-7; 7 nucleotides align to TRBD1. The CDR3 consists of 15 residues. Germline CDR1 is SGHAT and CDR2 is FQNNGV. Unmatched junction bases numbered 10, after V lost 8 bases and J lost 0 bases. In DNA form, the CDR3 reads TGTGCCAGCTCGAGGGAACAGGGGCGCTCCTACGAGCAGTACTTC. The encoded protein is CASSREQGRSYEQYF. Based on the CDR3 plus reference TRBV11-2 and TRBJ2-7, the full variable domain is EAGVAQSPRYKIIEKRQSVAFWCNPISGHATLYWYQQILGQGPKLLIQFQNNGVVDDSQLPKDRFSAERLKGVDSTLKIQPAKLEDSAVYLCASSREQGRSYEQYFGPGTRLTVT.

This chain uses TRBV7-2 with TRBJ2-1; D remains ambiguous. CDR3 length: 12 residues. Germline-derived CDR1 and CDR2 are SGHTA and FQGNSA. With 5 bases removed from V and 12 bases from J, the gap between germline ends came to 14 bases. The chain's CDR3 is CASSISFFGQFF. DNA for the CDR3: TGTGCCAGCAGCATCTCGTTCTTCGGGCAGTTCTTC.

This clonotype has a count of ten or more. The J gene is TRBJ1-2, the V gene TRBV20-1, with 9 bases identical to TRBD1. V lost 0 bases to trimming and J lost 4 bases; unmatched junction nucleotides: 3. The germline V gene encodes CDR1 DFQATT and CDR2 SNEGSKA (reference sequence). The CDR3 is made up of 14 amino acids. This CDR3 reads CSARDLTGGYGYTF. For the CDR3, the DNA is TGCAGTGCTAGAGATCTGACAGGGGGCTATGGCTACACCTTC.

J is TRBJ2-2 and V is TRBV19; D assignment may be TRBD1 or TRBD2 (6 bases each). Germline-derived CDR1 and CDR2 are LNHDA and SQIVND (reference sequence). CDR3 length: 16 amino acids. V lost 4 bases and J 4 bases, leaving 16 bases between the germline ends. The CDR3 sequence is CASSRSSGAVTGELFF. As DNA, the CDR3 is TGTGCCAGTAGTAGAAGCTCGGGGGCGGTCACCGGGGAGCTGTTTTTT.

This clonotype was seen ten or more times. The rearrangement links TRBV6-2 or TRBV6-3 to TRBJ1-1; tentatively, D is TRBD1 (5 bases). There are 15 residues in the CDR3. Trimming removed 6 bases at V and 3 bases at J, with 17 bases between. Germline CDR1 and CDR2: MNHEY and SVGEGT. The CDR3 is CASRPGGVGDTEAFF. The CDR3 DNA is TGTGCCAGCAGACCCGGGGGGGTAGGAGACACTGAAGCTTTCTTT.

A few counts support this clonotype. V gene TRBV12-3 or TRBV12-4 combines with J gene TRBJ2-7; D remains ambiguous. The CDR3 consists of 12 residues. Trimming cost V 11 bases and J 0 bases, with 11 bases left between them. In DNA, the CDR3 is TGTGCCTCCACCATAAGCTCCTACGAGCAGTACTTC. Translated: CASTISSYEQYF.

This clonotype occurred a few times. The chain combines TRBV12-3 or TRBV12-4 with TRBJ2-5; TRBD1 matches at 9 bases. The CDR3 totals 15 residues. Unmatched junction bases numbered 8, after V lost 5 bases and J lost 4 bases. DNA for the CDR3: TGTGCCAGCAGTCTGAGAACAGGGGGCAGAGAGACCCAGTACTTC. Translation: CASSLRTGGRETQYF.

The rearrangement links TRBV7-9 to TRBJ2-7, with TRBD2 identical over 8 bases. There are 15 residues in the CDR3. Germline V gene data show CDR1 as SEHNR and CDR2 as FQNEAQ (reference sequence). Trimming cost V 2 bases and J 9 bases; bases outside gene matches: 12. DNA for the CDR3: TGTGCCAGCAGCTTATTAGCGGGAAGTATTTCGGTGCAGTACTTC. Residues: CASSLLAGSISVQYF. Complete variable domain (other parts from reference TRBV7-9 and TRBJ2-7): DTGVSQNPRHKITKRGQNVTFRCDPISEHNRLYWYRQTLGQGPEFLTYFQNEAQLEKSRLLSDRFSAERPKGSFSTLEIQRTEQGDSAMYLCASSLLAGSISVQYFGPGTRLTVT.

This chain connects TRBV7-6 to TRBJ1-2, with a possible D match to TRBD1 (5 bases). Germline values: CDR1 SGHVS, CDR2 FNYEAQ. V shed 3 bases and J shed 0 bases, with 14 bases lying between them. The CDR3 has 16 residues. Here the CDR3 DNA reads TGTGCCAGCAGCTTGGGGGACGGTACTTCTAACTATGGCTACACCTTC. Amino acid sequence: CASSLGDGTSNYGYTF.

The chain joins TRBV14 to TRBJ1-2; D is perhaps TRBD1 (5 bases). Germline CDR1 reads SGHDN; CDR2 reads FVKESK. V was cut by 0 bases and J by 13 bases, with 12 bases left in between. The CDR3 runs 12 residues. The CDR3 loop is CASSQEWGLLTF. In DNA form, the CDR3 reads TGTGCCAGCAGCCAAGAATGGGGGTTACTCACCTTC.

About this clonotype: Since no conserved phenylalanine or tryptophan closes the CDR3, a read error is the likely cause. The limits of the CDR3 on the DNA are not certain, so only TCRdb's listed CDR3 is given. This chain's CDR3 is CASSSFHP. The chain has TRBV11-3 and TRBJ1-6. The CDR3 length is 8 residues, termini included. Germline V lookup: CDR1 SGHNT, CDR2 YENEEA.

This clonotype appeared a few times. A much larger clone differs from this one at a single base, so this may be a read error. The chain recombines TRBV7-2 with TRBJ1-5; unclear D gene. The V gene lost 3 bases and the J gene lost 3 bases, with 6 bases spanning the gap. The CDR3 is 13 amino acids. CDR1 is SGHTA, CDR2 FQGNSA, per germline. CDR3 amino acids: CASSFETNQPQHF. CDR3 DNA sequence: TGTGCCAGCAGCTTCGAAACCAATCAGCCCCAGCATTTT.

This clonotype was detected only a few times. The chain employs TRBV29-1 and TRBJ1-2; D is perhaps TRBD1 (6 bases). This CDR3 contains 11 residues. V lost 7 bases and J lost 13, with 19 bases in between. Germline values: CDR1 SQVTM, CDR2 ANQGSEA. CDR3 in DNA: TGCAGCGCCCAAGGGGGTAGGGAGTCCACCTTC. Residues: CSAQGGRESTF.

The table lists this clonotype with a count of one. The chain has TRBV10-3 and TRBJ1-2; 12 nucleotides align to TRBD1. This CDR3 comprises 14 residues. The junction had 12 bases not matched to a gene; V was cut back by 7 bases and J by 12 bases. The V gene's germline CDR1 is ENHRY and CDR2 SYGVKD. The CDR3 reads CAIKSGQGASANTF. CDR3 DNA sequence: TGTGCCATCAAGTCGGGACAGGGGGCCTCCGCGAACACCTTC.

This chain joins TRBV10-2 and TRBJ1-2; D is unclear. The CDR3 consists of 16 residues. The germline gives CDR1 WSHSY, CDR2 SAAADI. The V end was cut by 2 bases, the J end by 7 bases, with 20 bases between. This chain's CDR3 is CASSERTAIPESGYTF. The CDR3 bases are TGCGCCAGCAGTGAGCGGACGGCGATCCCCGAATCTGGCTACACCTTC.

In its sample, this clonotype was seen many times. The chain has TRBV7-9 and TRBJ1-5; no definite D call. The germline V gene has CDR1 SEHNR and CDR2 FQNEAQ (reference sequence). The length of the CDR3 is 14 residues. V was shortened by 1 base and J by 0 bases, with 4 bases between the two germline ends. CDR3: CASSLVSSNQPQHF. The CDR3 DNA follows: TGTGCCAGCAGCTTAGTGAGTAGCAATCAGCCCCAGCATTTT.